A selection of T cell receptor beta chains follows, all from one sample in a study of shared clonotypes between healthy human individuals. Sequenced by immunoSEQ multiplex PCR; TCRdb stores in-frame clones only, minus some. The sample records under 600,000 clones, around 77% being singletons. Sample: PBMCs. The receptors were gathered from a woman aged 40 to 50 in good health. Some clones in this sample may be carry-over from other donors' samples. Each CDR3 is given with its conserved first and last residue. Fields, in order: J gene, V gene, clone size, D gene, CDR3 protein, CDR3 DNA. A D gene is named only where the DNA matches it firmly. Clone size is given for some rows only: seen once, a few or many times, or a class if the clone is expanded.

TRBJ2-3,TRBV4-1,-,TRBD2,CASSQTGLAGVLGTDTQYF,TGCGCCAGCAGCCAAACGGGACTAGCGGGAGTTTTGGGCACAGATACGCAGTATTTT
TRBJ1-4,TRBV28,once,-,CASSSYLPTNEKLFF,TGTGCCAGCAGTTCATACCTCCCGACTAATGAAAAACTGTTTTTT
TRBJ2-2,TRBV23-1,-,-,CASSPRVADTGELFF,TGCGCCAGCAGTCCTCGAGTCGCGGACACCGGGGAGCTGTTTTTT
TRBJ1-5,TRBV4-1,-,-,CASSQEPRSRGGEKPQHF,TGCGCCAGCAGCCAAGAGCCCCGGAGCAGGGGAGGAGAGAAGCCCCAGCATTTT
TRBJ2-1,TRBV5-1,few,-,CASSLAESSYNEQFF,TGCGCCAGCAGCTTGGCCGAAAGCTCCTACAATGAGCAGTTCTTC
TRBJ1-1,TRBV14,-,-,CASSQYTGSYTEAFF,TGTGCCAGCAGCCAATATACAGGTTCCTACACTGAAGCTTTCTTT
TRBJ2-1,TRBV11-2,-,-,CASSPSGSIGPYNEQFF,TGTGCCAGCAGCCCCTCAGGGAGTATCGGCCCTTACAATGAGCAGTTCTTC
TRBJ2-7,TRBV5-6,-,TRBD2,CASRKASSGLSYEQYF,TGTGCCAGCAGGAAAGCTTCTAGCGGGCTCTCCTACGAGCAGTACTTC
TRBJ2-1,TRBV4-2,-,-,CASSQDPLVGRNEQFF,TGTGCCAGCAGCCAAGATCCCCTAGTAGGACGGAATGAGCAGTTCTTC
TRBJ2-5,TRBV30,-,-,CAWSPGGVPLETQYF,TGTGCCTGGAGTCCTGGTGGAGTCCCATTAGAGACCCAGTACTTC
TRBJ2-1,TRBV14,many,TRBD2,CASSPDLAGWNEQFF,TGTGCCAGCAGCCCCGACCTAGCGGGGTGGAATGAGCAGTTCTTC
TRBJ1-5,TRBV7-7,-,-,CASSSRGDSNQPQHF,TGTGCCAGCAGCTCCCGGGGAGACAGCAATCAGCCCCAGCATTTT
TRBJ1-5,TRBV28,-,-,CASSRTVNQPQHF,TGTGCCAGCAGCCGGACAGTCAATCAGCCCCAGCATTTT
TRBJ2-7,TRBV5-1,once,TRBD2,CASSLAFAGGPYEQYF,TGCGCCAGCAGCTTGGCCTTTGCGGGAGGGCCGTACGAGCAGTACTTC
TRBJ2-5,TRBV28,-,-,CASSLFRVQETQYF,TGTGCCAGCAGTTTATTCCGGGTACAAGAGACCCAGTACTTC
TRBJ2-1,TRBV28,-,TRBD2,CATLLGGREAYNEQFF,TGTGCCACCCTGTTGGGGGGGCGGGAGGCGTACAATGAGCAGTTCTTC
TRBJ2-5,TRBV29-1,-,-,CSVDRPSMGTQYF,TGCAGCGTTGACCGTCCGAGCATGGGGACCCAGTACTTC
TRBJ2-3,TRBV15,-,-,CATSRGAGIHVDTQYF,TGTGCCACCAGCAGAGGGGCGGGAATCCATGTAGATACGCAGTATTTT
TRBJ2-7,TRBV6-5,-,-,CASSRGAGESYEQYF,TGTGCCAGCAGCCGCGGGGCAGGGGAATCCTACGAGCAGTACTTC